The next 8 T cell receptor beta chains were all read from a single sample in a study of identical twins. TCRdb re-derived calls from the 5' RACE reads in MiXCR, one entry per CDR3 protein. The sample lists 200,000 to 250,000 distinct CDR3 sequences; 7.5% were seen once. The data also belong to a second study, concerning yellow fever vaccine responses in identical twins.

Sequences were obtained from memory (CD45RO+) T cells sorted from blood. The receptors originated from a woman aged 18-29 years in good health.

This clonotype was observed many times. The chain combines TRBV11-2 with TRBJ1-5; TRBD1 aligns across 7 bases. The ends lost 2 bases at V and 3 bases at J; junction bases unmatched: 10. CDR1 is SGHAT and CDR2 is FQNNGV in the germline V gene. The CDR3 length is 17 residues. The CDR3 spells CASSLYPGRGANQPQHF. In DNA, the CDR3 is TGTGCCAGCAGCTTATATCCGGGCAGGGGGGCCAATCAGCCCCAGCATTTT.

This clonotype was detected only a few times. One end of the junction varies from germline; a read error may be responsible. The chain carries TRBV7-7 and TRBJ2-1; D is unclear. The CDR3 covers 13 residues. The germline V gene encodes CDR1 SSHAT and CDR2 FNYEAQ (reference sequence). CDR3 nucleotide sequence: TGTGCTAGCAGCCCCGGTCAGCAGCATGAGCAGTTCTTC. Amino acid sequence: CASSPGQQHEQFF.

This clonotype has only a few counts. The chain joins TRBV6-5 to TRBJ1-5; D might be TRBD1 (5 bases). V was pared by 2 bases and J by 6 bases, with 14 bases between. Looked up from germline, CDR1 is MNHEY and CDR2 is SVGAGI. The CDR3 has 15 residues. The DNA for the CDR3 is TGTGCCAGCAGTTACGGGACCGGGGAGAGTCAGCCCCAGCATTTT. This codes for CASSYGTGESQPQHF.

This sequence joins TRBV7-2 and TRBJ1-2; 7 nucleotides line up with TRBD1. Germline CDR1 SGHTA, CDR2 FQGNSA. The CDR3 runs to 17 residues. V lost 7 bases to trimming and J lost 8 bases; unmatched junction nucleotides: 22. The CDR3 spells CASTRGSTGVLSRGYTF. The CDR3 bases are TGTGCCAGCACGAGAGGGTCAACAGGGGTACTATCTCGGGGCTACACCTTC.

This clonotype was counted a few times. The chain is built from TRBV5-1 and TRBJ1-2, with D maybe TRBD1 (6 bases). Germline values: CDR1 SGHRS, CDR2 YFSETQ. Trimming removed 1 base at V and 1 base at J, with 8 bases between. This CDR3 region has 14 residues. CDR3 loop: CASSLNRDNYGYTF. CDR3 bases: TGCGCCAGCAGCTTGAACAGGGATAACTATGGCTACACCTTC.

The CDR3 DNA is TGTGCCAGCAGCCAAAGTCTCGCCGATTCCTACAATGAGCAGTTCTTC. Translated: CASSQSLADSYNEQFF. The chain joins TRBV3-1 to TRBJ2-1; D is unresolved. This CDR3 region has 16 residues. Germline-derived CDR1 and CDR2 are LGHDT and YNNKEL (reference sequence). Trimming took off 2 bases at V and 1 base at J, with 12 bases between the two ends.

The chain employs TRBV20-1 and TRBJ2-7; D is uncertain. This CDR3 region has 12 residues. The germline CDR1 and CDR2 sequences are DFQATT and SNEGSKA (reference sequence). Trimming removed 7 bases at V and 0 bases at J, with 10 bases between. CDR3 DNA: TGCAGTGTTAGGGTCCTCTCCTACGAGCAGTACTTC. It translates to CSVRVLSYEQYF.

The table lists this clonotype with many counts. CDR3 nucleotides: TGTGCCAGCAGCCATCCCCAGGGCACTGAAGCTTTCTTT. Amino acids: CASSHPQGTEAFF. The J gene is TRBJ1-1, the V gene TRBV3-1; possibly TRBD1 for D (5 bases). The CDR3 sequence is 13 residues long. Germline V gene lookup returns CDR1 LGHDT and CDR2 YNNKEL (reference sequence). V was pared by 3 bases and J by 4 bases, with 9 bases between.